A selection of T cell receptor beta chains follows, all from one sample in a study of blood T cell dynamics during melanoma immunotherapy. Some clones are missing from TCRdb's copy, which holds only in-frame ones; the method was immunoSEQ multiplex PCR. Of some 15,000 clones in the sample, approximately 90% are singletons; the top ten hold around 1.7%. Here the sequenced sample was blood, taken from a patient treated with checkpoint blockade. All receptors derive from a human donor with melanoma. Both conserved end residues are part of each CDR3. The D gene is left open where the match is weak. Size is omitted from some rows. Given values are once, few, many or a class for expanded clones.

-	TRBV7-9	TRBJ1-2	-	CASSFLKRGYGYTF	TGTGCCAGCAGCTTCCTTAAAAGGGGATATGGCTACACCTTC
-	TRBV19	TRBJ1-5	TRBD1	CASSIDPPSTGNQPQHF	TGTGCCAGTAGTATAGACCCCCCCTCGACAGGGAATCAGCCCCAGCATTTT
-	TRBV10-1	TRBJ1-2	-	CASRDPRRVLANYGYTF	TGCGCCAGCAGAGACCCCAGGAGGGTACTAGCTAACTATGGCTACACCTTC
-	TRBV19	TRBJ2-2	-	CASSNQGPGELFF	TGTGCCAGTAGTAATCAGGGTCCCGGGGAGCTGTTTTTT
once	TRBV11-2	TRBJ2-2	TRBD2	CASSSPAGAPTGELFF	TGTGCCAGCAGCTCGCCAGCGGGAGCTCCCACCGGGGAGCTGTTTTTT
few	TRBV10-1	TRBJ1-2	-	CASQSGHNYGYTF	TGCGCCAGTCAATCGGGACACAACTATGGCTACACCTTC
-	TRBV5-1	TRBJ2-7	-	CASSYYEQYF	TGCGCCAGCAGCTACTACGAGCAGTACTTC
-	TRBV19	TRBJ2-2	-	CASSIVGTGELFF	TGTGCCAGTAGTATAGTAGGCACCGGGGAGCTGTTTTTT
-	TRBV29-1	TRBJ2-3	-	CSVDGDTQYF	TGCAGCGTTGACGGAGATACGCAGTATTTT
-	TRBV19	TRBJ2-7	TRBD1	CASRGQGRKESSEQYF	TGTGCCAGCAGAGGACAGGGGCGCAAGGAGTCATCCGAGCAGTACTTC
-	TRBV12-5	TRBJ2-1	-	CASGFAYNEQFF	TGTGCTAGTGGTTTCGCCTACAATGAGCAGTTCTTC
-	TRBV7-2	TRBJ2-7	TRBD1	CASSSGQVGQYF	TGTGCCAGCAGCTCGGGACAGGTAGGGCAGTACTTC
-	TRBV11-1	TRBJ1-1	-	CASSSDPSLRENTEAFF	TGTGCCAGCAGCTCTGACCCAAGCCTGAGGGAGAACACTGAAGCTTTCTTT
once	TRBV9	TRBJ1-4	-	CASSAGARGGDEKLFF	TGTGCCAGCAGCGCCGGGGCGCGGGGTGGGGATGAAAAACTGTTTTTT
-	TRBV7-2	TRBJ2-3	-	CASSSREWGTDTQYF	TGTGCCAGCAGCTCCAGGGAGTGGGGCACAGATACGCAGTATTTT
-	TRBV11-2	TRBJ1-2	-	CASSPGTFGYTF	TGTGCCAGCAGCCCCGGGACATTCGGCTACACCTTC
-	TRBV30	TRBJ1-2	-	CAWGPSPGDGYTF	TGTGCCTGGGGTCCGAGTCCCGGGGATGGCTACACCTTC
-	TRBV7-8	TRBJ2-5	-	CASSLGGVGTQYF	TGTGCCAGCAGCTTAGGTGGGGTCGGGACCCAGTACTTC
-	TRBV19	TRBJ1-3	TRBD1	CASSRDRVNTIYF	TGTGCCAGTAGCCGGGACAGGGTAAACACCATATATTTT
-	TRBV5-1	TRBJ1-2	TRBD1	CASSLGTGFQAAYGYTF	TGCGCCAGCAGCTTGGGGACAGGGTTTCAGGCAGCCTATGGCTACACCTTC
-	TRBV11-3	TRBJ2-5	TRBD2	CASSLGLAGGHPQETQYF	TGTGCCAGCAGCCTCGGACTAGCGGGGGGGCATCCCCAAGAGACCCAGTACTTC
-	TRBV7-7	TRBJ2-3	-	CASSLTGGTQYF	TGTGCTAGCAGCTTGACGGGGGGCACGCAGTATTTT